This T cell receptor (beta chain) was captured in a study of cytomegalovirus exposure and HLA in healthy donors. Study-level results: Altogether, about 160 TCR beta chains were recorded as cytomegalovirus-associated. Among immune exposure information, only CMV serostatus was available. An observed cluster of highly shared sequence variants was recorded as a likely sequencing artifact.

Primers: 60 Vbeta forward and 13 Jbeta reverse. Some clones are missing from TCRdb's copy, which holds only in-frame ones; the method was immunoSEQ multiplex PCR. The table records over 150,000 clones, 77% of them present only once. Germline values: CDR1 SGHDT, CDR2 YYEEEE. The CDR3 is 14 amino acids. The ends lost 9 bases at V and 1 base at J; junction bases unmatched: 9. Remarks on this clone: Antigen specificity is unknown.

This chain connects TRBV5-6 to TRBJ2-5; TRBD2 aligns across 7 bases. The TCR comes from a woman in her twenties or thirties in good health and CMV-seropositive. The material sequenced was PBMCs. This CDR3 reads CATFRGGAQETQYF. The CDR3 DNA follows: TGTGCCACCTTCCGGGGAGGGGCCCAAGAGACCCAGTACTTC.